This entry describes one T cell receptor (beta chain). Its antigen is still unknown. This sample was taken from a study of T cell responses to AZD1222 COVID-19 vaccine. This CDR3 spans 14 amino acids. Germline V gene sequence: CDR1 LGHDT, CDR2 YNNKEL (reference sequence). V was pared by 3 bases and J by 5 bases, with 0 bases of the junction left unmatched. Data came from immunoSEQ multiplex PCR; TCRdb stores just in-frame clones and leaves some out. The repertoire consists of about 100,000 clones, with roughly 86% occurring once and the leading ten covering more than 2.5%. Regarding the study as a whole: Among the donors, most were white British and more were female, and clonal diversity was possibly underestimated. Researchers took repertoire samples only after the peak T cell response had come.

The J gene is TRBJ2-7, the V gene TRBV3-1 (or the pseudogene TRBV3-2), with TRBD2 matching 14 bases. The TCR comes from an adult who received the MenACWY meningococcal vaccine as a control. The sequencing used peripheral blood, collected 28 days after the second dose of the MenACWY control vaccine. The CDR3 coding sequence is TGTGCCAGCAGCCAGGGACTAGCGGGAGACGAGCAGTACTTC. Translation gives CASSQGLAGDEQYF.